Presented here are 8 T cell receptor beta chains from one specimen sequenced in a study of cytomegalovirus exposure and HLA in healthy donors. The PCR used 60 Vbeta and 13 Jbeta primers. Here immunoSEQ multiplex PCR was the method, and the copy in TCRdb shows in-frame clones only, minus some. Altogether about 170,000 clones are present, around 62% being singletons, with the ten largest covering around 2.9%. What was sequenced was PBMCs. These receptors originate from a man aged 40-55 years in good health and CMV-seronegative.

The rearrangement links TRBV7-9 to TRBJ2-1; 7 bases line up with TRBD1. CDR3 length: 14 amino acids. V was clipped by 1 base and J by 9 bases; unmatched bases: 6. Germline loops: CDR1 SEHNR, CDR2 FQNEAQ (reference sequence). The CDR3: CASSLDTQGSEQFF. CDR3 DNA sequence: TGTGCCAGCAGCTTAGATACACAGGGGAGTGAGCAGTTCTTC. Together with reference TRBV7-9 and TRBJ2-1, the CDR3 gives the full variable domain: DTGVSQNPRHKITKRGQNVTFRCDPISEHNRLYWYRQTLGQGPEFLTYFQNEAQLEKSRLLSDRFSAERPKGSFSTLEIQRTEQGDSAMYLCASSLDTQGSEQFFGPGTRLTVL.

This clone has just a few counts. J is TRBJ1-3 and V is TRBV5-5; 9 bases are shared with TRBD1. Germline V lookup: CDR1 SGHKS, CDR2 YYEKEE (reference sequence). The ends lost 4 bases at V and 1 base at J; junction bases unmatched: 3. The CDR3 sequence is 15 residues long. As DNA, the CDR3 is TGTGCCAGCAGCGAAGACAGGGGGTCTGGAAACACCATATATTTT. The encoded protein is CASSEDRGSGNTIYF.

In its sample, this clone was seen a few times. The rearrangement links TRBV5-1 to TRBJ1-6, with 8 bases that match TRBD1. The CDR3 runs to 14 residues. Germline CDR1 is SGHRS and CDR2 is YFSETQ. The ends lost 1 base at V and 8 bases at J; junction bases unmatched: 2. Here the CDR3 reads CASSLQGAYSPLHF. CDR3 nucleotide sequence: TGCGCCAGCAGCTTGCAGGGGGCCTATTCACCCCTCCACTTT.

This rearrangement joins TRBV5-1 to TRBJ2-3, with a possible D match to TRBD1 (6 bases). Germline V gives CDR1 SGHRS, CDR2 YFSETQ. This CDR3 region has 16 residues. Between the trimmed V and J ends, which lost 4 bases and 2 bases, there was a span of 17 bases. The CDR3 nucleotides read TGCGCCAGCAGCCGCCGCGGCAGGGGTAACACAGATACGCAGTATTTT. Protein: CASSRRGRGNTDTQYF.

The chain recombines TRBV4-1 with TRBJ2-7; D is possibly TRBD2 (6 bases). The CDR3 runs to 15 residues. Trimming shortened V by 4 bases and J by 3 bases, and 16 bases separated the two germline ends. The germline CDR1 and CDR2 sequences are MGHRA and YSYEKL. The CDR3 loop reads CASSRVGGASYEQYF. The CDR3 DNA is TGCGCCAGCAGCCGGGTAGGAGGGGCGAGCTACGAGCAGTACTTC.

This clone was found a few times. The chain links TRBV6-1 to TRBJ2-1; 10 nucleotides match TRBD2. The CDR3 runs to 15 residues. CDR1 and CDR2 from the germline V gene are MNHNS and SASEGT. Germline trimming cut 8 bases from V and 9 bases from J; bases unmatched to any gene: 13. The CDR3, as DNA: TGTGCCAGCTTCAGATCCCTAGCGGGGGCGGGTGAGCAGTTCTTC. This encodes CASFRSLAGAGEQFF.

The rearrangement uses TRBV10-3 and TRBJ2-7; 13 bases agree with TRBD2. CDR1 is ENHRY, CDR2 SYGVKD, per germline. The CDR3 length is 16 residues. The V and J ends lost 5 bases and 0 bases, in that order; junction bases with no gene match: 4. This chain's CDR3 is CAISPGTSGVSYEQYF. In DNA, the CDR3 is TGTGCCATCAGTCCCGGGACTAGCGGGGTCTCCTACGAGCAGTACTTC.

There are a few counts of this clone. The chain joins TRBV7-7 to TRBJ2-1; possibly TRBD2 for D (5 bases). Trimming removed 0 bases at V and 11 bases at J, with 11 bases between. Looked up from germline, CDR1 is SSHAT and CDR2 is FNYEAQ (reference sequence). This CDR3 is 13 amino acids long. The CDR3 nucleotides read TGTGCCAGCAGCTTAGCGGTTGGGGAGAAGCAGTTCTTC. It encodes CASSLAVGEKQFF.